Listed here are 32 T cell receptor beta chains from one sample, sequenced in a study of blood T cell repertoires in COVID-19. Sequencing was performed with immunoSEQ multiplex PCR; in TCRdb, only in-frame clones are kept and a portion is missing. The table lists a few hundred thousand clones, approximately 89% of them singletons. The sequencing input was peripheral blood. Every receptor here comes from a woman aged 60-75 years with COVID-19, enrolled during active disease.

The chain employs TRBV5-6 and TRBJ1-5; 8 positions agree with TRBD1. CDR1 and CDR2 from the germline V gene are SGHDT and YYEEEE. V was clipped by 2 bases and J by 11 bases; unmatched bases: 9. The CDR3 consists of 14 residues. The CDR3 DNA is TGTGCCAGCAGCTTTGGACAGGGCCACGGGGCCCAGCATTTT. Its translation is CASSFGQGHGAQHF. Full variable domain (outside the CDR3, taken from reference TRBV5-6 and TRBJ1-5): DAGVTQSPTHLIKTRGQQVTLRCSPKSGHDTVSWYQQALGQGPQFIFQYYEEEERQRGNFPDRFSGHQFPNYSSELNVNALLLGDSALYLCASSFGQGHGAQHFGDGTRLSIL.

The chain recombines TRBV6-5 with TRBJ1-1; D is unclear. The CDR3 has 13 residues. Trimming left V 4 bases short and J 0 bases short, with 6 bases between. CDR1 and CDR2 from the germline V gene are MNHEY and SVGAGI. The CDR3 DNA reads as TGTGCCAGCAGTTTGAACATGAACACTGAAGCTTTCTTT. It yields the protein CASSLNMNTEAFF.

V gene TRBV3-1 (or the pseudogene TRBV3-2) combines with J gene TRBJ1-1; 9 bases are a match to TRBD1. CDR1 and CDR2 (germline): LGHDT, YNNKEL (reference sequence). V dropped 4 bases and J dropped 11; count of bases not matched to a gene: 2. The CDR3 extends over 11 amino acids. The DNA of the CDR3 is TGTGCCAGCAGCCTGGGACAGGGTGCTTTCTTT. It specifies CASSLGQGAFF.

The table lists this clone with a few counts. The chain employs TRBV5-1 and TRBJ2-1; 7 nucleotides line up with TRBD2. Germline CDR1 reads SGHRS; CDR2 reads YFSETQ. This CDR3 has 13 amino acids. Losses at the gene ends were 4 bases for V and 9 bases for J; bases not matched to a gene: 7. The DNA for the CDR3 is TGCGCCAGCAGCCCCCAATGGGGGGGTGAGCAGTTCTTC. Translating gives CASSPQWGGEQFF.

CDR3 nucleotide sequence: TGTGCCAGTAGTATTGCCCGTCGAGCAGGTGGCTACGAGCAGTACTTC. This translates into CASSIARRAGGYEQYF. This chain uses TRBV19 with TRBJ2-7, with D unresolved. Germline V gene data show CDR1 as LNHDA and CDR2 as SQIVND (reference sequence). The germline V and J ends were trimmed by 3 bases and 3 bases, with 18 bases remaining between them. The CDR3 consists of 16 residues. Supplemented by reference TRBV19 and TRBJ2-7, the full variable domain reads DGGITQSPKYLFRKEGQNVTLSCEQNLNHDAMYWYRQDPGQGLRLIYYSQIVNDFQKGDIAEGYSVSREKKESFPLTVTSAQKNPTAFYLCASSIARRAGGYEQYFGPGTRLTVT.

For the CDR3, the DNA is TGTGCCAGCAGCCCAGTGGGGGGGGTAGGAGAGACCCAGTACTTC. Translated: CASSPVGGVGETQYF. The chain has TRBV28 and TRBJ2-5, with 7 bases that match TRBD2. The length of the CDR3 is 15 residues. Germline trimming cut 6 bases from V and 4 bases from J; bases unmatched to any gene: 11. The V gene's germline CDR1 is MDHEN and CDR2 SYDVKM. The whole variable domain, filled in from reference TRBV28 and TRBJ2-5, reads DVKVTQSSRYLVKRTGEKVFLECVQDMDHENMFWYRQDPGLGLRLIYFSYDVKMKEKGDIPEGYSVSREKKERFSLILESASTNQTSMYLCASSPVGGVGETQYFGPGTRLLVL.

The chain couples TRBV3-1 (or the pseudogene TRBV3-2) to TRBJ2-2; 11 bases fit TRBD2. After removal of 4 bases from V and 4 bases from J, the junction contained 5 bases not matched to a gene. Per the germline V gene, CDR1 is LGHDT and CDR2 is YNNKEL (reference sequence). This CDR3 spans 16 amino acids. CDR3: CASSPQLAGVTGELFF. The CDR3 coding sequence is TGTGCCAGCAGCCCTCAACTAGCGGGGGTCACCGGGGAGCTGTTTTTT.

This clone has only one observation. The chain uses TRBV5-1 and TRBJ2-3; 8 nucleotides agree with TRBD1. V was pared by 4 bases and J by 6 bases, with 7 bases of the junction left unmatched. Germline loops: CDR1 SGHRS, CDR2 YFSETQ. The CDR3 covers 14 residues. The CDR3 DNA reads TGCGCCAGCAGCATCGGACAGGGAATGGATACGCAGTATTTT. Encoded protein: CASSIGQGMDTQYF.

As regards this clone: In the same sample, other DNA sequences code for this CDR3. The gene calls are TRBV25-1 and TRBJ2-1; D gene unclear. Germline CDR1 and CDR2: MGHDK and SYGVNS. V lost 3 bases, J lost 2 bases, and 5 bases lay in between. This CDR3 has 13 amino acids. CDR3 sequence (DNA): TGTGCCAGCAGTGAGTCTACCTACAATGAGCAGTTCTTC. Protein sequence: CASSESTYNEQFF.

Here the CDR3 DNA reads TGTGCCAGCGGAGCTAGCTACGAGCAGTACTTC. Its translation is CASGASYEQYF. The genes are TRBV2 and TRBJ2-7; D gene unclear. The ends were cut back, 8 bases at V and 3 bases at J, with 8 bases in the middle. Germline values: CDR1 SNHLY, CDR2 FYNNEI. The CDR3 extends over 11 amino acids.

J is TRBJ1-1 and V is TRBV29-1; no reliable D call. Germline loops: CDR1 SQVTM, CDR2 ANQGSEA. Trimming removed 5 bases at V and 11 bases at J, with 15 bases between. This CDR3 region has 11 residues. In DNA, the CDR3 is TGCAGCGTTTTCGGACCGGAGGAGGCTTTCTTT. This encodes CSVFGPEEAFF. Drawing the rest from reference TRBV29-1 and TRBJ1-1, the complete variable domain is SAVISQKPSRDICQRGTSLTIQCQVDSQVTMMFWYRQQPGQSLTLIATANQGSEATYESGFVIDKFPISRPNLTFSTLTVSNMSPEDSSIYLCSVFGPEEAFFGQGTRLTVV.

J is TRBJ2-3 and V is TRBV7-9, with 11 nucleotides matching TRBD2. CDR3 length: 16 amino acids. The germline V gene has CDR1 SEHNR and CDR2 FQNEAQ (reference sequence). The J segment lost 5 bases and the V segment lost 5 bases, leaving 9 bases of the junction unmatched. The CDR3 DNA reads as TGTGCCAGCAGCGGGTATAGCGGGGGGGCCGGAGATACGCAGTATTTT. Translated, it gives CASSGYSGGAGDTQYF. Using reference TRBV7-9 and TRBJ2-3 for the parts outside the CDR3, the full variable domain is DTGVSQNPRHKITKRGQNVTFRCDPISEHNRLYWYRQTLGQGPEFLTYFQNEAQLEKSRLLSDRFSAERPKGSFSTLEIQRTEQGDSAMYLCASSGYSGGAGDTQYFGPGTRLTVL.

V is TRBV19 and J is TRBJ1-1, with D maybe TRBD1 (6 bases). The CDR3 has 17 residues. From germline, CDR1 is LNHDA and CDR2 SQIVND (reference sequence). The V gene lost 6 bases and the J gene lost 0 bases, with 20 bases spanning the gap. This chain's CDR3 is CASSRPGTLLMNTEAFF. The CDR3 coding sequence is TGTGCCAGTAGCAGACCCGGGACACTCCTGATGAACACTGAAGCTTTCTTT. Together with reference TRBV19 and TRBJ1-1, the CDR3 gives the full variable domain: DGGITQSPKYLFRKEGQNVTLSCEQNLNHDAMYWYRQDPGQGLRLIYYSQIVNDFQKGDIAEGYSVSREKKESFPLTVTSAQKNPTAFYLCASSRPGTLLMNTEAFFGQGTRLTVV.

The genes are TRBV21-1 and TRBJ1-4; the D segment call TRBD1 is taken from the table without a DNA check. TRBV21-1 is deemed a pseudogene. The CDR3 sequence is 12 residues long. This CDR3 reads CASKGGDEKLFF. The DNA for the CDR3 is TGTGCCAGCAAAGGGGGCGATGAAAAACTGTTTTTT.

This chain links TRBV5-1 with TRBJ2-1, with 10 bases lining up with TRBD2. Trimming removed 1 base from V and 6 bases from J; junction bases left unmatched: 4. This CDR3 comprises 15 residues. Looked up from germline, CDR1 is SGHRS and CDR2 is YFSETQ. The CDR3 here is CASSLSGGEVNEQFF. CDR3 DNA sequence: TGCGCCAGCAGCTTGAGCGGGGGGGAGGTCAATGAGCAGTTCTTC. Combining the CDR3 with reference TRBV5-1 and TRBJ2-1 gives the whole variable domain KAGVTQTPRYLIKTRGQQVTLSCSPISGHRSVSWYQQTPGQGLQFLFEYFSETQRNKGNFPGRFSGRQFSNSRSEMNVSTLELGDSALYLCASSLSGGEVNEQFFGPGTRLTVL.

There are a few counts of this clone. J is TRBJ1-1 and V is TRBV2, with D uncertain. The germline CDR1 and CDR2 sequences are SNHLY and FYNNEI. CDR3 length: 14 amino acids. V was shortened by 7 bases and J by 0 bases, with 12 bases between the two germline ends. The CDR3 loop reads CASTLEAVNTEAFF. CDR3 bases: TGTGCCAGCACCCTTGAGGCAGTGAACACTGAAGCTTTCTTT.

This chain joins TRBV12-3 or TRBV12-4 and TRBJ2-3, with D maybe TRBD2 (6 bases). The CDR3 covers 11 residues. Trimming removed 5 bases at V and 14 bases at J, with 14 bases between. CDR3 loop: CASSADYLRYF. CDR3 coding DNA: TGTGCCAGCAGTGCGGACTACCTTAGGTATTTT.

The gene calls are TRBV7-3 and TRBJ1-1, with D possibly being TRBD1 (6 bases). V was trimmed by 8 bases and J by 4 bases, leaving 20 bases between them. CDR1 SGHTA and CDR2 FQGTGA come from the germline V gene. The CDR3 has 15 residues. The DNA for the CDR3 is TGTGCCAGCCAAGCGGGGGGCAGGGTGGGCACTGAAGCTTTCTTT. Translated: CASQAGGRVGTEAFF.

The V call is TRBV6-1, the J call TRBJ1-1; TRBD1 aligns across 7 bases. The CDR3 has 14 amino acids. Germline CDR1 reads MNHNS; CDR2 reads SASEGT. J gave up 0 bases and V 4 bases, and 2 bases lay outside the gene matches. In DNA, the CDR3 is TGTGCCAGCAGTGCCGGGACAGTGAACACTGAAGCTTTCTTT. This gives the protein CASSAGTVNTEAFF.

The CDR3, as DNA: TGCGCCAGCAGCTGGAGGGACTTGGAGGTCAACACTGAAGCTTTCTTT. It specifies CASSWRDLEVNTEAFF. The chain is built from TRBV5-1 and TRBJ1-1, with TRBD1 as a possible D gene (5 bases). Trimming took off 3 bases at V and 2 bases at J, with 17 bases between the two ends. The germline CDR1 and CDR2 sequences are SGHRS and YFSETQ. The CDR3 totals 16 residues. Variable domain in full (rest from reference TRBV5-1 and TRBJ1-1): KAGVTQTPRYLIKTRGQQVTLSCSPISGHRSVSWYQQTPGQGLQFLFEYFSETQRNKGNFPGRFSGRQFSNSRSEMNVSTLELGDSALYLCASSWRDLEVNTEAFFGQGTRLTVV.

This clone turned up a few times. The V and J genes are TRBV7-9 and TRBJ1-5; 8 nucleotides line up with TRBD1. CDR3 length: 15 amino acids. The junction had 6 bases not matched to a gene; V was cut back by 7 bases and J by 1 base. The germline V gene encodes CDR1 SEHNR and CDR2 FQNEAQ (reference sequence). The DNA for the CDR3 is TGTGCCAGCACCATTGGACAGGGAAGCAATCAGCCCCAGCATTTT. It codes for CASTIGQGSNQPQHF.

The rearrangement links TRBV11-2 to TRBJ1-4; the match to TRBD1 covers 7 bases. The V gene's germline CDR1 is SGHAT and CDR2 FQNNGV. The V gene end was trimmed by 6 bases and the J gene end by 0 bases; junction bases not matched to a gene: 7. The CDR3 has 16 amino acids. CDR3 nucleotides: TGTGCCAGCAGTCGGGGACAGTTTGCAACTAATGAAAAACTGTTTTTT. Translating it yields CASSRGQFATNEKLFF.

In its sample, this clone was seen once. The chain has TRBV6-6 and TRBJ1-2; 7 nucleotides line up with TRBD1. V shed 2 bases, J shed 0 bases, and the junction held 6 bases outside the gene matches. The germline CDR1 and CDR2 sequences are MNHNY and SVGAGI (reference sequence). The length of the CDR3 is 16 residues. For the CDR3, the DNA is TGTGCCAGCAGTTACATAGGGACAGCAGCTAACTATGGCTACACCTTC. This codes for CASSYIGTAANYGYTF.

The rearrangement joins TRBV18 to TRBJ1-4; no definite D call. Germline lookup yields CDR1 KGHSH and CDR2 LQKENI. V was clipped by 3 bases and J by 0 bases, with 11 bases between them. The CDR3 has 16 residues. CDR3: CASSPIGGATNEKLFF. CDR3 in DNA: TGTGCCAGCTCACCTATTGGTGGAGCAACTAATGAAAAACTGTTTTTT.

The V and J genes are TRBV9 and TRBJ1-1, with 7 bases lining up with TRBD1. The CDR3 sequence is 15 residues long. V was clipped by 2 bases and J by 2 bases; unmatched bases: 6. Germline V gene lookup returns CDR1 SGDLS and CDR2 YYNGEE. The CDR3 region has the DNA TGTGCCAGCAGCGTCATCGCAGGGGGAAACACTGAAGCTTTCTTT. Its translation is CASSVIAGGNTEAFF.

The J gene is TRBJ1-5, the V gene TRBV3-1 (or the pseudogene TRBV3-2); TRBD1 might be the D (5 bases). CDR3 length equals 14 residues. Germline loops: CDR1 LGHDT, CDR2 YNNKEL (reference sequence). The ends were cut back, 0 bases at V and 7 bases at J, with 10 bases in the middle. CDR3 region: CASSQETGAQPQHF. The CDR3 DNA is TGTGCCAGCAGCCAAGAAACAGGAGCCCAGCCCCAGCATTTT.

CDR3 DNA sequence: TGTGCCAGCAGCTTGCGACTAGCGGGGGCTTACGAGCAGTACTTC. It codes for CASSLRLAGAYEQYF. The gene calls are TRBV5-4 and TRBJ2-7, with 12 bases matching TRBD2. The ends lost 1 base at V and 4 bases at J; junction bases unmatched: 3. Germline V lookup: CDR1 SGHNT, CDR2 YYREEE (reference sequence). The CDR3 is 15 residues long. Full variable domain (rest looked up from reference TRBV5-4 and TRBJ2-7): ETGVTQSPTHLIKTRGQQVTLRCSSQSGHNTVSWYQQALGQGPQFIFQYYREEENGRGNFPPRFSGLQFPNYSSELNVNALELDDSALYLCASSLRLAGAYEQYFGPGTRLTVT.

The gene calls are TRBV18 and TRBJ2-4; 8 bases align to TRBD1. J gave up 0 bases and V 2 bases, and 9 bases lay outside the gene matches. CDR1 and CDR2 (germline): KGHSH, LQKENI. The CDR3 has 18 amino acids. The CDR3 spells CASSPVPGQVIAKNIQYF. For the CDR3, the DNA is TGTGCCAGCTCACCAGTTCCGGGACAGGTCATAGCCAAAAACATTCAGTACTTC.

CDR3 amino acids: CASSQDLRRRSTEAFF. In DNA, the CDR3 is TGTGCCAGCAGCCAAGATTTGAGGAGGAGGAGCACTGAAGCTTTCTTT. This chain joins TRBV3-1 (or the pseudogene TRBV3-2) and TRBJ1-1; D uncertain. V was shortened by 0 bases and J by 4 bases, with 15 bases between the two germline ends. Germline lookup yields CDR1 LGHDT and CDR2 YNNKEL (reference sequence). This CDR3 region has 16 residues.

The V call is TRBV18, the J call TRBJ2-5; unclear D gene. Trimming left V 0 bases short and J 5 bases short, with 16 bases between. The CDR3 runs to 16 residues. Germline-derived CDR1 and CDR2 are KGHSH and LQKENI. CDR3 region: CASSPPGSMMRETQYF. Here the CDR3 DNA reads TGTGCCAGCTCACCACCTGGTAGTATGATGAGGGAGACCCAGTACTTC.

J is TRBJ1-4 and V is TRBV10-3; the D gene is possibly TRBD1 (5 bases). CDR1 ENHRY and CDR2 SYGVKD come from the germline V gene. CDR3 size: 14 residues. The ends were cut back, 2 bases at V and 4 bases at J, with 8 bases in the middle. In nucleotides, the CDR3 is TGTGCCATCAGTGAGAGGGGAATTAATGAAAAACTGTTTTTT. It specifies CAISERGINEKLFF.

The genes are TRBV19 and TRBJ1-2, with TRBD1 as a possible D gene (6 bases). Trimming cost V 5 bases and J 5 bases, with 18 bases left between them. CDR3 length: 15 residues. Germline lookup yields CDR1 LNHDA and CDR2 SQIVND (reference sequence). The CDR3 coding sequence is TGTGCCAGTAGTCTCCGGGCGCAGGGGCCTTATGGCTACACCTTC. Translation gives CASSLRAQGPYGYTF.